One sample yielded the 30 T cell receptor beta chains listed below, sequenced in a study of cytomegalovirus exposure and HLA in healthy donors (dated by TCRdb to about 2017). The library was made by the immunoSEQ multiplex PCR assay. TCRdb stores this immuneACCESS table with in-frame sequences only. Part of the clones is absent; in the studies checked, under half of the shortfall reflects unresolved V genes, and no reason is known for the rest. The sample data list about 140,000 clones, and approximately 84% of these were observed just once. Just under 30% of the sample is in the top ten clones. Sequences were obtained from PBMCs. The receptors originated from a man aged 30-40 years in good health and CMV-seropositive.

This clone showed up just once. The rearrangement joins TRBV2 to TRBJ2-3; D unclear. The CDR3 sequence is 15 residues long. CDR1 and CDR2 from the germline V gene are SNHLY and FYNNEI. In DNA form, the CDR3 reads TGTGCAAGACTGGATCCTACCTTTCCCACAGATACGCAGTATTTT. Its translation: CARLDPTFPTDTQYF.

The V and J genes are TRBV10-1 and TRBJ2-7, with 11 nucleotides matching TRBD1. The CDR3 extends over 16 amino acids. Germline V gene data show CDR1 as WNHNN and CDR2 as SYGVQD (reference sequence). V gave up 8 bases and J gave up 5 bases; unmatched junction bases: 14. The CDR3 protein is CASQEDPDRGLNEQYF. The CDR3 DNA follows: TGCGCCAGCCAGGAGGACCCGGACAGGGGGCTGAACGAGCAGTACTTC.

This chain connects TRBV6-5 to TRBJ1-1; D unclear. CDR3 length: 14 residues. Trimming removed 0 bases at V and 10 bases at J, with 15 bases between. Looked up from germline, CDR1 is MNHEY and CDR2 is SVGAGI. In DNA, the CDR3 is TGTGCCAGCAGTTACTCGAACCCTAGGAACGGAGCTTTCTTT. Amino acids: CASSYSNPRNGAFF.

The V gene is TRBV7-2, the J gene TRBJ1-2; D remains unclear. Trimming stripped 2 bases from V and 4 bases from J, with 14 bases between. There are 15 residues in the CDR3. Germline V gene sequence: CDR1 SGHTA, CDR2 FQGNSA. The CDR3 sequence: CASSLTAGGSYGYTF. The DNA for the CDR3 is TGTGCCAGCAGCTTAACCGCTGGCGGCTCCTATGGCTACACCTTC.

This chain joins TRBV25-1 and TRBJ2-7; D unresolved. The CDR3 sequence is 13 residues long. Trimming left V 6 bases short and J 2 bases short, with 11 bases between. Germline loops: CDR1 MGHDK, CDR2 SYGVNS. The CDR3 sequence: CASRDRYTYEQYF. DNA for the CDR3: TGTGCCAGCAGAGATCGGTATACCTACGAGCAGTACTTC.

This chain links TRBV18 with TRBJ1-2, with TRBD1 as a possible D gene (6 bases). V was clipped by 2 bases and J by 6 bases, with 19 bases between them. Germline values: CDR1 KGHSH, CDR2 LQKENI. This CDR3 is built from 16 residues. The CDR3 region is CASSPFVSTGSNGYTF. Written as DNA, the CDR3 is TGTGCCAGCTCACCATTTGTCTCTACAGGGTCTAATGGCTACACCTTC.

This clone turned up a few times. V is TRBV18 and J is TRBJ2-5; 7 bases are a match to TRBD1. There are 17 residues in the CDR3. CDR1 KGHSH and CDR2 LQKENI come from the germline V gene. The J segment lost 1 base and the V segment lost 4 bases, leaving 12 bases of the junction unmatched. The CDR3 sequence is CASSRTVAGTVQETQYF. Written as DNA, the CDR3 is TGTGCCAGCTCACGGACAGTGGCAGGGACAGTCCAAGAGACCCAGTACTTC.

This clone was seen once. V and J are TRBV9 and TRBJ2-1; TRBD2 matches at 7 bases. Germline loops: CDR1 SGDLS, CDR2 YYNGEE. V trimming: 2 bases; J trimming: 10 bases; junction bases outside the gene matches: 9. The CDR3 spans 14 residues. In DNA form, the CDR3 reads TGTGCCAGCAGCGTCCGGGAGGTATCTCTGGAGCAGTTCTTC. It codes for CASSVREVSLEQFF.

In the case of this clone: The same CDR3 arises from other DNA sequences in this sample as well. CDR3 DNA sequence: TGTGCCAGCAGCGTAGGCCAGGGGGCACCCTACGAGCAGTACTTC. Its protein is CASSVGQGAPYEQYF. This chain links TRBV9 with TRBJ2-7; 8 nucleotides line up with TRBD1. J was trimmed by 2 bases and V by 0 bases; bases with no gene match: 4. Germline CDR1 and CDR2: SGDLS and YYNGEE. The CDR3 spans 15 residues.

This rearrangement joins TRBV5-1 to TRBJ2-1; 10 positions match TRBD1. V trimming: 2 bases; J trimming: 3 bases; junction bases outside the gene matches: 5. The CDR3 contains 16 residues. Germline CDR1 is SGHRS and CDR2 is YFSETQ. The CDR3 nucleotides read TGCGCCAGCAGCTTACCCGGGACAGGGGTCTACAATGAGCAGTTCTTC. Translated, it gives CASSLPGTGVYNEQFF. Variable domain in full (rest from reference TRBV5-1 and TRBJ2-1): KAGVTQTPRYLIKTRGQQVTLSCSPISGHRSVSWYQQTPGQGLQFLFEYFSETQRNKGNFPGRFSGRQFSNSRSEMNVSTLELGDSALYLCASSLPGTGVYNEQFFGPGTRLTVL.

V gene TRBV5-6 combines with J gene TRBJ2-5, with TRBD1 identical over 8 bases. Looked up from germline, CDR1 is SGHDT and CDR2 is YYEEEE. Trimming took 0 bases from V and 5 from J; bases not matched to a gene: 6. This CDR3 has 15 amino acids. This CDR3 reads CASSLASGGGETQYF. CDR3 coding DNA: TGTGCCAGCAGCTTGGCTTCAGGGGGCGGGGAGACCCAGTACTTC.

This chain uses TRBV11-2 with TRBJ2-1, with 12 nucleotides matching TRBD2. Germline V lookup: CDR1 SGHAT, CDR2 FQNNGV. The CDR3 sequence is 16 residues long. With 1 base clipped from V and 3 bases from J, the junction kept 1 base outside the gene matches. Here the CDR3 DNA reads TGTGCCAGCAGCTTAGGACTAGCGGGGGACTACAATGAGCAGTTCTTC. This gives the protein CASSLGLAGDYNEQFF. Filled out from reference TRBV11-2 and TRBJ2-1, the complete variable domain reads EAGVAQSPRYKIIEKRQSVAFWCNPISGHATLYWYQQILGQGPKLLIQFQNNGVVDDSQLPKDRFSAERLKGVDSTLKIQPAKLEDSAVYLCASSLGLAGDYNEQFFGPGTRLTVL.

This clone is a singleton in its sample. The V and J genes are TRBV7-6 and TRBJ2-3, with D tentatively TRBD2 (5 bases). Germline lookup yields CDR1 SGHVS and CDR2 FNYEAQ. V was shortened by 1 base and J by 0 bases, with 14 bases between the two germline ends. CDR3 length: 17 residues. In nucleotides, the CDR3 is TGTGCCAGCAGCTTAGGCCCAAGCGGAGCGAGCACAGATACGCAGTATTTT. It codes for CASSLGPSGASTDTQYF. Full variable domain (remainder filled in from reference TRBV7-6 and TRBJ2-3): GAGVSQSPRYKVTKRGQDVALRCDPISGHVSLYWYRQALGQGPEFLTYFNYEAQQDKSGLPNDRFSAERPEGSISTLTIQRTEQRDSAMYRCASSLGPSGASTDTQYFGPGTRLTVL.

This chain connects TRBV5-6 to TRBJ2-7; 10 bases agree with TRBD2. The CDR3 runs 16 residues. Germline V gives CDR1 SGHDT, CDR2 YYEEEE. With 4 bases clipped from V and 2 bases from J, the junction kept 9 bases outside the gene matches. In DNA form, the CDR3 reads TGTGCCAGCAGCCACACTCTAGCGGGGGATACCTACGAGCAGTACTTC. It yields the protein CASSHTLAGDTYEQYF.

The chain combines TRBV30 with TRBJ1-2, with TRBD1 as a possible D gene (6 bases). V lost 1 base, J lost 4 bases, and 13 bases lay in between. The CDR3 contains 14 residues. The germline V gene has CDR1 GTSNPN and CDR2 SVGIG (reference sequence). In DNA, the CDR3 is TGTGCCTGGAGTGAGGGGGGGGGACCCTATGGCTACACCTTC. It encodes CAWSEGGGPYGYTF.

Many counts were recorded for this clone. The chain joins TRBV2 to TRBJ1-2; 9 bases align to TRBD1. Per the germline V gene, CDR1 is SNHLY and CDR2 is FYNNEI. This CDR3 has 14 residues. The junction had 6 bases not matched to a gene; V was cut back by 5 bases and J by 5 bases. The CDR3: CASSIPGQGYGYTF. CDR3 nucleotide sequence: TGTGCCAGCAGTATCCCGGGACAGGGATATGGCTACACCTTC.

This clone was detected only a few times. This sequence joins TRBV5-1 and TRBJ2-1, with 8 bases matching TRBD2. Trimming took 4 bases from V and 0 from J; bases not matched to a gene: 6. The germline CDR1 and CDR2 sequences are SGHRS and YFSETQ. The CDR3 spans 16 residues. The CDR3 region is CASSGGSGGSYNEQFF. CDR3 bases: TGCGCCAGCAGCGGGGGGAGCGGGGGCTCCTACAATGAGCAGTTCTTC.

The chain recombines TRBV2 with TRBJ2-7; 9 bases match TRBD2. Trimming at V came to 4 bases and at J to 3 bases, leaving 4 bases not matched to a gene. Germline CDR1 is SNHLY and CDR2 is FYNNEI. The CDR3 runs to 14 residues. Written as DNA, the CDR3 is TGTGCCAGCAGTGCGGCTAGCGGGGACTACGAGCAGTACTTC. It translates to CASSAASGDYEQYF.

The rearrangement uses TRBV5-4 and TRBJ2-5; D might be TRBD1 (5 bases). Germline V lookup: CDR1 SGHNT, CDR2 YYREEE (reference sequence). Between the trimmed V and J ends, which lost 4 bases and 5 bases, there was a span of 21 bases. The CDR3 loop spans 16 amino acids. This CDR3 reads CASSLDPGPSGETQYF. DNA of the CDR3: TGTGCCAGCAGCCTCGATCCAGGGCCTTCAGGGGAGACCCAGTACTTC.

The chain employs TRBV30 and TRBJ2-7; 10 nucleotides line up with TRBD1. The CDR3 spans 13 residues. With 5 bases clipped from V and 1 base from J, the junction kept 2 bases outside the gene matches. Germline values: CDR1 GTSNPN, CDR2 SVGIG (reference sequence). The CDR3 protein is CAWGQGVSYEQYF. The CDR3 nucleotides read TGTGCCTGGGGACAGGGGGTTTCCTACGAGCAGTACTTC. Full variable domain (outside the CDR3, taken from reference TRBV30 and TRBJ2-7): SQTIHQWPATLVQPVGSPLSLECTVEGTSNPNLYWYRQAAGRGLQLLFYSVGIGQISSEVPQNLSASRPQDRQFILSSKKLLLSDSGFYLCAWGQGVSYEQYFGPGTRLTVT.

The rearrangement uses TRBV7-9 and TRBJ2-7; possibly TRBD1 for D (5 bases). V was cut by 2 bases and J by 0 bases, with 8 bases left in between. The CDR3 extends over 14 amino acids. Germline V gene data show CDR1 as SEHNR and CDR2 as FQNEAQ (reference sequence). As DNA, the CDR3 is TGTGCCAGCAGCTTATGGACAAGCTCCTACGAGCAGTACTTC. As protein: CASSLWTSSYEQYF.

The chain employs TRBV5-1 and TRBJ1-4, with a weak D call TRBD1 (5 bases). Germline V CDR1 and CDR2: SGHRS, YFSETQ. The CDR3 is 15 residues long. Trimming took 4 bases from V and 1 from J, leaving 11 bases between them. This CDR3 reads CASSRGIGTNEKLFF. DNA for the CDR3: TGCGCCAGCAGCAGGGGAATCGGAACTAATGAAAAACTGTTTTTT. Using reference TRBV5-1 and TRBJ1-4 for the parts outside the CDR3, the full variable domain is KAGVTQTPRYLIKTRGQQVTLSCSPISGHRSVSWYQQTPGQGLQFLFEYFSETQRNKGNFPGRFSGRQFSNSRSEMNVSTLELGDSALYLCASSRGIGTNEKLFFGSGTQLSVL.

This clone showed up just once. The chain links TRBV2 to TRBJ2-7; 10 positions match TRBD2. The CDR3 is 17 residues long. Trimming removed 7 bases from V and 7 bases from J; junction bases left unmatched: 19. Germline V lookup: CDR1 SNHLY, CDR2 FYNNEI. This CDR3 is CASKRVASGRPLGEQYF. The CDR3, as DNA: TGTGCCAGCAAGAGAGTGGCTAGCGGGAGACCCCTTGGGGAGCAGTACTTC.

The chain couples TRBV21-1 to TRBJ2-1; the D call of TRBD1 is as the table states it, not checked on the DNA. TRBV21-1 has pseudogene status. This CDR3 is built from 16 residues. The CDR3 sequence is CASSQTGWCVNNEQFF. Written as DNA, the CDR3 is TGTGCCAGCAGCCAAACAGGGTGGTGTGTGAACAATGAGCAGTTCTTC.

This clone was seen just once. The chain employs TRBV6-1 and TRBJ1-4; D call uncertain. The CDR3 length is 14 residues. The germline gives CDR1 MNHNS, CDR2 SASEGT. V lost 4 bases to trimming and J lost 7 bases, with 13 bases between them. The CDR3 reads CASSVTSLGEKLFF. The CDR3, as DNA: TGTGCCAGCAGTGTAACTAGCTTGGGTGAAAAACTGTTTTTT.

CDR3 coding DNA: TGCGCCAGCAGCTTCGGGGCGGGGGGGGCCGTGGCAGATACGCAGTATTTT. Its protein is CASSFGAGGAVADTQYF. The chain has TRBV5-1 and TRBJ2-3; 9 bases match TRBD2. CDR3 size: 17 residues. With V trimmed by 2 bases and J by 4 bases, 11 bases remained unmatched. Germline-derived CDR1 and CDR2 are SGHRS and YFSETQ.

The chain joins TRBV5-4 to TRBJ1-2; tentatively, D is TRBD1 (6 bases). V was cut by 2 bases and J by 6 bases, with 11 bases left in between. The CDR3 is 13 amino acids. Germline CDR1 SGHNT, CDR2 YYREEE (reference sequence). The CDR3 sequence: CASSFYRDNGYTF. CDR3 nucleotides: TGTGCCAGCAGCTTCTACAGGGATAATGGCTACACCTTC. The variable domain in full, with the rest retrieved from reference TRBV5-4 and TRBJ1-2, is ETGVTQSPTHLIKTRGQQVTLRCSSQSGHNTVSWYQQALGQGPQFIFQYYREEENGRGNFPPRFSGLQFPNYSSELNVNALELDDSALYLCASSFYRDNGYTFGSGTRLTVV.

This clone was counted a few times. This rearrangement joins TRBV7-2 to TRBJ2-5; D gene ambiguous. V was pared by 4 bases and J by 5 bases, with 14 bases between. The CDR3 sequence is 14 residues long. CDR1 SGHTA and CDR2 FQGNSA come from the germline V gene. The CDR3: CASSSYTNLETQYF. The CDR3 nucleotides read TGTGCCAGCAGCTCATACACGAATCTGGAGACCCAGTACTTC.

Only a few counts were recorded for this clone. V gene TRBV18 combines with J gene TRBJ2-1; TRBD2 is a possible D gene (5 bases). Germline V CDR1 and CDR2: KGHSH, LQKENI. With 0 bases removed from V and 14 bases from J, the gap between germline ends came to 14 bases. The CDR3 is 13 amino acids. This CDR3 is CASSPPSGRREFF. The CDR3, as DNA: TGTGCCAGCTCACCACCGTCCGGCAGGCGGGAGTTCTTC.

The V gene is TRBV19, the J gene TRBJ1-1, with TRBD1 as a possible D gene (5 bases). The germline V gene has CDR1 LNHDA and CDR2 SQIVND (reference sequence). The CDR3 runs 12 residues. The V gene lost 7 bases and the J gene lost 11 bases, with 17 bases spanning the gap. The CDR3 bases are TGTGCCAGTACCCCGGTAATAGGGACTGCTTTCTTT. Protein sequence: CASTPVIGTAFF.